The 15 T cell receptor beta chains in this list originate from one sample, sequenced in a study of human T cells and chemical hapten exposure. TCRdb redid the calling of the RACE reads with MiXCR, one entry per CDR3 protein. The sample has under 200,000 distinct CDR3 sequences; 13% to 15% are singletons. The time point was: patch test 1, 2 weeks after DPC sensitization. Treatment defined: therapeutic diphenylcyclopropenone sensitization with weekly scalp DPC. The sequenced sample was whole blood, obtained in connection with sensitization to the hapten diphenylcyclopropenone (DPC). Every receptor here comes from a woman in her twenties or thirties with alopecia areata. Some clones in this sample may be carry-over from other donors' samples.

V gene TRBV20-1 combines with J gene TRBJ2-1, with D perhaps assigned TRBD1 or TRBD2 (5 bases each). Trimming left V 6 bases short and J 3 bases short, with 15 bases between. The CDR3 runs to 14 residues. Germline CDR1 DFQATT, CDR2 SNEGSKA (reference sequence). The CDR3 region is CSAPDGAVYNEQFF. The CDR3 DNA is TGCAGTGCCCCCGACGGGGCGGTCTACAATGAGCAGTTCTTC.

This chain connects TRBV14 to TRBJ1-6, with D possibly being TRBD1 (5 bases). The CDR3 has 16 amino acids. Per germline, CDR1 SGHDN and CDR2 FVKESK. Trimming removed 1 base at V and 4 bases at J, with 11 bases between. CDR3 sequence: CASSQGAGPYNSPLHF. The CDR3 nucleotides read TGTGCCAGCAGCCAAGGAGCAGGGCCTTATAATTCACCCCTCCACTTT.

In its sample, this clonotype was seen a few times. The chain uses TRBV5-1 and TRBJ2-1, with 11 bases identical to TRBD2. This CDR3 region has 14 residues. Germline V CDR1 and CDR2: SGHRS, YFSETQ. The junction had 2 bases not matched to a gene; V was cut back by 0 bases and J by 9 bases. CDR3 nucleotide sequence: TGCGCCAGCAGCTTGGATAGCGGGAGGGTTGAGCAGTTCTTC. This encodes CASSLDSGRVEQFF.

This chain joins TRBV7-6 and TRBJ2-7; perhaps TRBD1 as D (5 bases). CDR3 length equals 14 residues. Between the trimmed V and J ends, which lost 2 bases and 5 bases, there was a span of 13 bases. Germline assignment: CDR1 SGHVS and CDR2 FNYEAQ. CDR3: CASSLNQGSHEQYF. CDR3 in DNA: TGTGCCAGCAGCTTAAACCAGGGCAGCCACGAGCAGTACTTC.

This sequence joins TRBV29-1 and TRBJ2-1; no definite D call. The CDR3 has 15 amino acids. Germline lookup yields CDR1 SQVTM and CDR2 ANQGSEA. The V end was cut by 0 bases, the J end by 5 bases, with 14 bases between. CDR3 coding DNA: TGCAGCGTTGAAGATGGGATTTGGGCGGACAATGAGCAGTTCTTC. Its protein is CSVEDGIWADNEQFF.

CDR3 sequence (DNA): TGTGCCAGCAGCTTAGGAGGGCCTACTAACTATGGCTACACCTTC. This gives the protein CASSLGGPTNYGYTF. V gene TRBV7-2 combines with J gene TRBJ1-2; D remains unclear. V shed 1 base and J shed 0 bases, with 9 bases lying between them. This CDR3 has 15 residues. Germline CDR1 reads SGHTA; CDR2 reads FQGNSA. The variable domain in full, with the rest retrieved from reference TRBV7-2 and TRBJ1-2, is GAGVSQSPSNKVTEKGKDVELRCDPISGHTALYWYRQSLGQGLEFLIYFQGNSAPDKSGLPSDRFSAERTGGSVSTLTIQRTQQEDSAVYLCASSLGGPTNYGYTFGSGTRLTVV.

This clonotype was observed many times. The genes are TRBV14 and TRBJ1-6; no reliable D call. Trimming took off 3 bases at V and 10 bases at J, with 16 bases between the two ends. There are 15 residues in the CDR3. From germline, CDR1 is SGHDN and CDR2 FVKESK. The CDR3 reads CASSHSPPWKSPLHF. The CDR3 DNA reads TGTGCCAGCAGCCATTCCCCTCCTTGGAAATCACCCCTCCACTTT.

This clonotype appeared a few times. The rearrangement links TRBV5-5 to TRBJ1-1, with a tentative D call TRBD1 (6 bases). V lost 3 bases to trimming and J lost 5 bases, with 8 bases between them. The CDR3 runs to 12 residues. CDR1 and CDR2 (germline): SGHKS, YYEKEE (reference sequence). Written as DNA, the CDR3 is TGTGCCAGCAGCTGGACAGCAACTGAAGCTTTCTTT. It translates to CASSWTATEAFF.

The table lists this clonotype with many counts. The chain is built from TRBV20-1 and TRBJ2-4, with D possibly matching TRBD1 (5 bases). Trimming took 7 bases from V and 3 from J, leaving 25 bases between them. CDR3 length: 17 amino acids. Germline assignment: CDR1 DFQATT and CDR2 SNEGSKA (reference sequence). CDR3 nucleotide sequence: TGCAGTGTCAGCAAGGGGCGAGTTCTTGGTGTCAAAAACATTCAGTACTTC. The encoded protein is CSVSKGRVLGVKNIQYF.

There are a few counts of this clonotype. This chain connects TRBV6-2 or TRBV6-3 to TRBJ1-1; TRBD1 aligns across 9 bases. The CDR3 extends over 13 amino acids. Germline CDR1 and CDR2: MNHEY and SVGEGT. The trim removed 11 bases at V and 8 bases at J, leaving 12 bases unmatched. The CDR3 sequence is CASARNRGQEAFF. In nucleotides, the CDR3 is TGTGCCTCAGCACGGAACAGGGGGCAAGAAGCTTTCTTT.

This clonotype was detected only a few times. The genes are TRBV7-2 and TRBJ2-2; no clear D. CDR3 size: 15 residues. Germline CDR1 and CDR2: SGHTA and FQGNSA. Trimming stripped 5 bases from V and 6 bases from J, with 16 bases between. The CDR3 DNA reads as TGTGCCAGCAGCATCGGGTCGGCCAACGCCGGGGAGCTGTTTTTT. It encodes CASSIGSANAGELFF.

This rearrangement joins TRBV7-8 to TRBJ2-7, with a tentative D call TRBD2 (6 bases). Deletions cut 5 bases from V and 7 bases from J, with 24 bases between. CDR1 and CDR2 from the germline V gene are SGHVS and FQNEAQ. This CDR3 contains 16 residues. In nucleotides, the CDR3 is TGTGCCAGCAGCCGCCGACCGCTGCAGAGACTAGAGGAGCAGTACTTC. This translates into CASSRRPLQRLEEQYF.

This clonotype turned up a few times. V usage is TRBV10-3 and J usage is TRBJ2-1; TRBD1 agrees at 9 bases. Germline assignment: CDR1 ENHRY and CDR2 SYGVKD. The CDR3 totals 14 residues. Unmatched junction bases numbered 3, after V lost 5 bases and J lost 4 bases. CDR3 coding DNA: TGTGCCATCAGTAAGGACAGGGGTTACAATGAGCAGTTCTTC. Translating it yields CAISKDRGYNEQFF.

This clonotype was recorded many times. This chain connects TRBV5-1 to TRBJ1-6, with TRBD1 identical over 7 bases. The trim removed 0 bases at V and 6 bases at J, leaving 3 bases unmatched. Germline lookup yields CDR1 SGHRS and CDR2 YFSETQ. CDR3 size: 15 residues. In nucleotides, the CDR3 is TGCGCCAGCAGCTTGGACCGACAGGGTAATTCACCCCTCCACTTT. Translated: CASSLDRQGNSPLHF.

The chain links TRBV5-1 to TRBJ2-7; 9 bases line up with TRBD1. There are 15 residues in the CDR3. Germline trimming cut 6 bases from V and 4 bases from J; bases unmatched to any gene: 11. Germline CDR1 and CDR2: SGHRS and YFSETQ. The CDR3 DNA reads as TGCGCCAGCACTTCGACAGGGGGGCCACTTTACGAGCAGTACTTC. Protein sequence: CASTSTGGPLYEQYF. Together with reference TRBV5-1 and TRBJ2-7, the CDR3 gives the full variable domain: KAGVTQTPRYLIKTRGQQVTLSCSPISGHRSVSWYQQTPGQGLQFLFEYFSETQRNKGNFPGRFSGRQFSNSRSEMNVSTLELGDSALYLCASTSTGGPLYEQYFGPGTRLTVT.